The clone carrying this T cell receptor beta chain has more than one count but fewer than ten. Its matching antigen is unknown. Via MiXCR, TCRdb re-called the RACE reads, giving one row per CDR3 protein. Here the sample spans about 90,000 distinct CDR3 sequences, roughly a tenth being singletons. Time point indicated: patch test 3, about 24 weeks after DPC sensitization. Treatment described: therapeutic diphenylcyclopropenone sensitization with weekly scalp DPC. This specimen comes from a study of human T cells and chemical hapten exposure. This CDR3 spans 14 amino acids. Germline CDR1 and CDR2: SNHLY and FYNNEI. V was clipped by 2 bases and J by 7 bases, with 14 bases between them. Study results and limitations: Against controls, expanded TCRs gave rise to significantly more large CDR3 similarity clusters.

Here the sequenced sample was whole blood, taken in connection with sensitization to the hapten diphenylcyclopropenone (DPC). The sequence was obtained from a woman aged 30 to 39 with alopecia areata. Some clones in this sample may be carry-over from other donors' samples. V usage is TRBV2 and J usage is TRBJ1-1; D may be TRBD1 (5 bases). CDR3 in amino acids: CASSEMAGVGEAFF. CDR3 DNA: TGTGCCAGCAGTGAAATGGCGGGGGTCGGTGAAGCTTTCTTT.